Below, 30 T cell receptor beta chains from the same sample are listed, as sequenced in a study of T cell responses to AZD1222 COVID-19 vaccine. The repertoire was sequenced with immunoSEQ multiplex PCR; TCRdb's copy has only in-frame clones and lacks some. This sample has roughly 260,000 clones, with 80% to 95% found just once. This sample comprised peripheral blood, obtained on day 0 of AZD1222 vaccination. The receptors originated from an adult in good health.

This clone was counted a single time. This rearrangement joins TRBV7-2 to TRBJ1-5; a possible D gene is TRBD1 (5 bases). The CDR3 runs 15 residues. CDR1 is SGHTA and CDR2 is FQGNSA in the germline V gene. V lost 5 bases, J lost 7 bases, and 18 bases lay in between. CDR3 region: CASSPGEGFRQPQHF. DNA of the CDR3: TGTGCCAGCAGCCCAGGAGAGGGGTTCAGGCAGCCCCAGCATTTT.

The rearrangement uses TRBV5-8 and TRBJ1-3; D may be TRBD1 (6 bases). Germline CDR1 SGHTS, CDR2 YDEGEE. V was clipped by 0 bases and J by 3 bases, with 13 bases between them. The CDR3 consists of 16 residues. The CDR3 sequence: CASSLVGGRFGNTIYF. Here the CDR3 DNA reads TGTGCCAGCAGCTTGGTTGGGGGGCGATTTGGAAACACCATATATTTT.

The CDR3 region is CASSEVGGPQHF. CDR3 in DNA: TGTGCCAGCAGTGAGGTCGGAGGACCCCAGCATTTT. The genes are TRBV6-1 and TRBJ1-5; no reliable D call. This CDR3 has 12 residues. V lost 3 bases and J 10 bases, leaving 10 bases between the germline ends. The V gene's germline CDR1 is MNHNS and CDR2 SASEGT.

The chain is built from TRBV18 and TRBJ1-2; TRBD1 aligns across 9 bases. CDR3 length: 13 residues. Trimming removed 4 bases from V and 8 bases from J; junction bases left unmatched: 5. Germline CDR1 and CDR2: KGHSH and LQKENI. The CDR3 nucleotides are TGTGCCAGCTCACTCGGGACAGGGAAAGGCTACACCTTC. This encodes CASSLGTGKGYTF. The whole variable domain, filled in from reference TRBV18 and TRBJ1-2, reads NAGVMQNPRHLVRRRGQEARLRCSPMKGHSHVYWYRQLPEEGLKFMVYLQKENIIDESGMPKERFSAEFPKEGPSILRIQQVVRGDSAAYFCASSLGTGKGYTFGSGTRLTVV.

V usage is TRBV5-1 and J usage is TRBJ2-1; D call uncertain. The CDR3 extends over 14 amino acids. Germline-derived CDR1 and CDR2 are SGHRS and YFSETQ. V was clipped by 0 bases and J by 5 bases, with 9 bases between them. The CDR3 DNA reads as TGCGCCAGCAGCTTGGATCTAGGGAACAATGAGCAGTTCTTC. It codes for CASSLDLGNNEQFF.

CDR3 coding DNA: TGTGCCAGTAGTACGAGGGGAGGAGGGCGGGACACTGAAGCTTTCTTT. It yields the protein CASSTRGGGRDTEAFF. The chain recombines TRBV19 with TRBJ1-1; possibly TRBD1 for D (5 bases). Trimming left V 4 bases short and J 3 bases short, with 18 bases between. Germline CDR1 LNHDA, CDR2 SQIVND (reference sequence). The CDR3 extends over 16 amino acids.

The V call is TRBV3-1 (or the pseudogene TRBV3-2), the J call TRBJ1-2; no reliable D call. The CDR3 is made up of 12 amino acids. CDR1 is LGHDT and CDR2 is YNNKEL in the germline V gene (reference sequence). Trimming left V 1 base short and J 8 bases short, with 8 bases between. The CDR3 region has the DNA TGTGCCAGCAGCCAAGGGGCGACGGGCTACACCTTC. It is translated as CASSQGATGYTF.

The gene calls are TRBV5-1 and TRBJ1-1, with D unclear. Trimming stripped 4 bases from V and 0 bases from J, with 7 bases between. Germline V gene lookup returns CDR1 SGHRS and CDR2 YFSETQ. This CDR3 has 13 residues. The CDR3 coding sequence is TGCGCCAGCAGCCCTGACATGAACACTGAAGCTTTCTTT. Its translation is CASSPDMNTEAFF.

This clone turned up a few times. J is TRBJ1-4 and V is TRBV7-9; no clear D. The CDR3 loop spans 16 amino acids. Trimming cost V 1 base and J 3 bases, with 12 bases left between them. Germline CDR1 is SEHNR and CDR2 is FQNEAQ (reference sequence). This CDR3 reads CASSLEGISPNEKLFF. The CDR3 DNA is TGTGCCAGCAGCTTAGAAGGGATATCACCTAATGAAAAACTGTTTTTT.

The CDR3 DNA reads TGTGCCAGCAGTTCACCTAGATTCGTCCGCACAGATACGCAGTATTTT. It is translated as CASSSPRFVRTDTQYF. The chain uses TRBV28 and TRBJ2-3; no clear D gene. Trimming took off 4 bases at V and 1 base at J, with 15 bases between the two ends. CDR3 length: 16 amino acids. CDR1 is MDHEN and CDR2 is SYDVKM in the germline V gene.

The V gene is TRBV6-6, the J gene TRBJ2-7, with 7 nucleotides matching TRBD1. CDR3 length equals 13 residues. Trimming took 5 bases from V and 3 from J; bases not matched to a gene: 4. Germline CDR1 reads MNHNY; CDR2 reads SVGAGI (reference sequence). The CDR3 spells CASSRTGDYEQYF. DNA for the CDR3: TGTGCCAGCAGTCGGACAGGAGACTACGAGCAGTACTTC.

The J gene is TRBJ1-5, the V gene TRBV15, with D tentatively TRBD1 (5 bases). Germline CDR1 LNHNV, CDR2 YYDKDF (reference sequence). V was pared by 0 bases and J by 4 bases, with 13 bases between. This CDR3 has 16 residues. CDR3 bases: TGTGCCACCAGCAGAGATCGAACAGGAGTGAATCAGCCCCAGCATTTT. It codes for CATSRDRTGVNQPQHF.

This clone was recorded only once. The CDR3: CASSFYGVVQETQYF. In DNA form, the CDR3 reads TGTGCCAGCAGTTTTTATGGCGTGGTCCAAGAGACCCAGTACTTC. This chain uses TRBV28 with TRBJ2-5; D is unresolved. Germline V gene lookup returns CDR1 MDHEN and CDR2 SYDVKM. This CDR3 contains 15 residues. Trimming took off 3 bases at V and 1 base at J, with 12 bases between the two ends.

The chain is built from TRBV3-1 (or the pseudogene TRBV3-2) and TRBJ2-7; D gene unclear. Per the germline V gene, CDR1 is LGHDT and CDR2 is YNNKEL (reference sequence). The CDR3 extends over 12 amino acids. V was cut by 2 bases and J by 0 bases, with 2 bases left in between. In DNA form, the CDR3 reads TGTGCCAGCAGCCAACTCTCCTACGAGCAGTACTTC. This translates into CASSQLSYEQYF.

This CDR3 is CASSLIGLEETQYF. DNA of the CDR3: TGTGCCAGCAGTTTAATTGGCTTGGAGGAGACCCAGTACTTC. V usage is TRBV27 and J usage is TRBJ2-5; D call uncertain. V was cut by 2 bases and J by 5 bases, with 12 bases left in between. This CDR3 spans 14 amino acids. The germline V gene encodes CDR1 MNHEY and CDR2 SMNVEV (reference sequence).

The CDR3 DNA reads as TGTGCCAGCAGTTTTCGGGTCGGCTCTGATGGCTACACCTTC. Translating gives CASSFRVGSDGYTF. The chain recombines TRBV28 with TRBJ1-2; D unclear. CDR1 is MDHEN, CDR2 SYDVKM, per germline. Trimming removed 3 bases at V and 6 bases at J, with 14 bases between. CDR3 size: 14 residues.

The genes are TRBV19 and TRBJ2-2; D is unclear. CDR1 and CDR2 (germline): LNHDA, SQIVND (reference sequence). The CDR3 sequence is 17 residues long. Deletions cut 2 bases from V and 4 bases from J, with 17 bases between. The DNA of the CDR3 is TGTGCCAGTAGTATAAGTCGAGGCACCCTAGGCACCGGGGAGCTGTTTTTT. Its translation is CASSISRGTLGTGELFF.

This sequence joins TRBV7-3 and TRBJ2-7; maybe TRBD1 (5 bases). Germline CDR1 and CDR2: SGHTA and FQGTGA. Trimming cost V 5 bases and J 3 bases, with 14 bases left between them. The CDR3 is 14 amino acids. CDR3 nucleotides: TGTGCCAGCAGCCTTGAGGCAGGGAACTACGAGCAGTACTTC. Amino acid sequence: CASSLEAGNYEQYF.

This clone was seen only once. This chain uses TRBV5-1 with TRBJ2-5; no clear D. This CDR3 has 12 amino acids. Germline lookup yields CDR1 SGHRS and CDR2 YFSETQ. V lost 1 base and J 5 bases, leaving 6 bases between the germline ends. CDR3 DNA: TGCGCCAGCAGCTTGCAAGGGGAGACCCAGTACTTC. Amino acids: CASSLQGETQYF.

The rearrangement uses TRBV2 and TRBJ2-1; D remains ambiguous. Trimming took off 4 bases at V and 8 bases at J, with 9 bases between the two ends. CDR1 is SNHLY and CDR2 is FYNNEI in the germline V gene. There are 12 residues in the CDR3. The DNA of the CDR3 is TGTGCCAGCAGTGTTCAAAGGGATGAGCAGTTCTTC. Translation gives CASSVQRDEQFF.

This chain joins TRBV12-2 and TRBJ2-1; the D segment call TRBD2 is taken from the table without a DNA check. TRBV12-2 is labeled a pseudogene. This CDR3 has 12 residues. The CDR3 DNA sequence: TGTGACCCCCATAGAGCCTACAATGAGCAGTTCTTC. Protein sequence: CDPHRAYNEQFF.

The V gene is TRBV5-4, the J gene TRBJ2-5; 13 nucleotides line up with TRBD2. V gave up 5 bases and J gave up 3 bases; unmatched junction bases: 7. Germline loops: CDR1 SGHNT, CDR2 YYREEE (reference sequence). This CDR3 contains 16 residues. The CDR3 nucleotides are TGTGCCAGCAGTTTTGGACTAGCGGGAGTTAAAGAGACCCAGTACTTC. Protein: CASSFGLAGVKETQYF.

V is TRBV5-4 and J is TRBJ2-2; no reliable D call. Trimming removed 1 base at V and 0 bases at J, with 10 bases between. CDR1 SGHNT and CDR2 YYREEE come from the germline V gene (reference sequence). This CDR3 contains 16 residues. The CDR3 bases are TGTGCCAGCAGCTTGTCCTCAGCCGCGAACACCGGGGAGCTGTTTTTT. Amino acids: CASSLSSAANTGELFF.

This rearrangement joins TRBV19 to TRBJ2-7; D is unresolved. V lost 6 bases and J 7 bases, leaving 16 bases between the germline ends. The CDR3 runs 13 residues. Germline V gene lookup returns CDR1 LNHDA and CDR2 SQIVND (reference sequence). The DNA of the CDR3 is TGTGCCAGTAGCCCGGCCAGCTTCGGGGAGCAGTACTTC. It specifies CASSPASFGEQYF.

The table lists this clone with a few counts. The J gene is TRBJ1-1, the V gene TRBV10-3; maybe TRBD1 (5 bases). V lost 6 bases, J lost 2 bases, and 16 bases lay in between. Germline lookup yields CDR1 ENHRY and CDR2 SYGVKD. This CDR3 comprises 15 residues. The CDR3 sequence: CAIRGMMGGNTEAFF. The CDR3 bases are TGTGCCATCAGGGGTATGATGGGGGGAAACACTGAAGCTTTCTTT.

In DNA form, the CDR3 reads TGTGCCACCAGAGGGGAGTTTGGGACAGCGCGTGTAAAACTTGCAACTAATGAAAAACTGTTTTTT. It translates to CATRGEFGTARVKLATNEKLFF. The rearrangement links TRBV28 to TRBJ1-4; 7 nucleotides match TRBD1. The CDR3 has 22 residues. The germline CDR1 and CDR2 sequences are MDHEN and SYDVKM. With V trimmed by 10 bases and J by 0 bases, 29 bases remained unmatched.

This clone was counted a single time. V usage is TRBV15 and J usage is TRBJ2-5; 9 bases agree with TRBD2. Germline CDR1 is LNHNV and CDR2 is YYDKDF (reference sequence). The CDR3 contains 15 residues. V lost 7 bases, J lost 1 base, and 7 bases stayed unmatched. The CDR3 reads CATTLAGLRQETQYF. In DNA form, the CDR3 reads TGTGCCACCACCCTAGCGGGACTACGCCAAGAGACCCAGTACTTC.

The V call is TRBV27, the J call TRBJ2-7; TRBD2 might be the D (7 bases). V was pared by 6 bases and J by 0 bases, with 15 bases between. Per the germline V gene, CDR1 is MNHEY and CDR2 is SMNVEV (reference sequence). The CDR3 runs to 15 residues. The CDR3 DNA reads as TGTGCCAGCAGGAGGGCGGGGGCCGACTCCTACGAGCAGTACTTC. Encoded protein: CASRRAGADSYEQYF.

The CDR3 loop reads CASSSPAAGGLETQYF. For the CDR3, the DNA is TGTGCCAGCAGTTCCCCGGCGGCGGGAGGGCTGGAGACCCAGTACTTC. This rearrangement joins TRBV28 to TRBJ2-5; 9 bases line up with TRBD2. This CDR3 has 16 residues. The trim removed 4 bases at V and 5 bases at J, leaving 11 bases unmatched. Germline lookup yields CDR1 MDHEN and CDR2 SYDVKM. The full variable domain, rest sourced from reference TRBV28 and TRBJ2-5, is DVKVTQSSRYLVKRTGEKVFLECVQDMDHENMFWYRQDPGLGLRLIYFSYDVKMKEKGDIPEGYSVSREKKERFSLILESASTNQTSMYLCASSSPAAGGLETQYFGPGTRLLVL.

The CDR3 nucleotides are TGTGCCAGCAGCCGACCCTGGGAGCGGGAGTTTCATTCCTACGAGCAGTACTTC. This encodes CASSRPWEREFHSYEQYF. This rearrangement joins TRBV7-3 to TRBJ2-7; 8 nucleotides agree with TRBD2. Trimming cost V 5 bases and J 1 base; bases outside gene matches: 16. Germline V CDR1 and CDR2: SGHTA, FQGTGA. The CDR3 is 18 residues long.